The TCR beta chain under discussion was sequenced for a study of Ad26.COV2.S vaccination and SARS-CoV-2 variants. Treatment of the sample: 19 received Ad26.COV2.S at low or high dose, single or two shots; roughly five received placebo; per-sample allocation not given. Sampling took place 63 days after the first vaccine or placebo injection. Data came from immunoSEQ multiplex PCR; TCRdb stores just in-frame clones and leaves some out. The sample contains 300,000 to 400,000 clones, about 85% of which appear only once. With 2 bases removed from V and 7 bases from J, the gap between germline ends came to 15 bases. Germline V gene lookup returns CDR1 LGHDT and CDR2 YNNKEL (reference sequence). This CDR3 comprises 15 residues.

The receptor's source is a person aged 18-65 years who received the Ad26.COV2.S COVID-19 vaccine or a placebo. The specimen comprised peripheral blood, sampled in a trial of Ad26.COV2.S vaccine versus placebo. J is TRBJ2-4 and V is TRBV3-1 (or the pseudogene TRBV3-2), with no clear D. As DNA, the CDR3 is TGTGCCAGCAGCCAAAGATTCGTGGGTAAGAACATTCAGTACTTC. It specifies CASSQRFVGKNIQYF.